The entry that follows covers one T cell receptor beta chain sequence. What it binds is not known. The entry originates in a study of Ad26.COV2.S vaccination and SARS-CoV-2 variants. Study results and caveats: Individuals receiving vaccine had higher spike-specific TCR breadth than placebo recipients did.

The CDR3 has 16 residues. V dropped 0 bases and J dropped 7; count of bases not matched to a gene: 12. Germline CDR1 and CDR2: SGHDT and YYEEEE. Clones were sequenced by immunoSEQ multiplex PCR, and TCRdb holds only the in-frame ones, with some missing. The sample holds tens of thousands of clones, less than 85% seen once. The origin of this receptor is a human donor who had recovered from COVID-19. The chain carries TRBV5-6 and TRBJ2-7; 8 positions match TRBD2. Sequenced material: peripheral blood, taken after recovery from COVID-19. The CDR3 DNA follows: TGTGCCAGCAGCTTGGTGGGGGGTAGCGGGGTTCGAGAGCAGTACTTC. This sequence encodes CASSLVGGSGVREQYF.